This T cell receptor beta chain was found in a study of T cell repertoires in cytomegalovirus infection. Study-wide context: It can be stated that public TCR beta signatures indicated CMV infection as well as a matching HLA type.

With regard to this clonotype: What it binds is not known.

Germline V CDR1 and CDR2: DFQATT, SNEGSKA (reference sequence). This CDR3 comprises 13 residues. General study results and limits: HLA-C-restricted CMV-specific TCR beta clonotypes prevailed in the ex vivo response.

One entry per CDR3 protein results from TCRdb running MiXCR on the reads. The sample lists roughly 300,000 distinct CDR3 sequences, under 30% seen once, with approximately 15% in the top ten. The V and J genes are TRBV20-1 and TRBJ2-5, with 8 bases matching TRBD2. The sequencing input was PBMCs. This clonotype was obtained from a human donor in good health (CMV status not recorded). Some clones in this sample may be carry-over from other donors' samples. CDR3 DNA: TGCAGCGGCGGAGCGGGAGCTGAAGAGACCCAGTACTTC. Amino acid sequence: CSGGAGAEETQYF.